One and the same sample provided the 14 T cell receptor beta chains below, sequenced in a study of shared clonotypes between healthy human individuals. The protocol was immunoSEQ multiplex PCR, while the TCRdb copy is restricted to in-frame clones and leaves out a portion. The top ten hold around 0.13% of the sample, which has some 2,000,000 clones, 90% to 96% seen once. The sequenced sample was naive CD4+ T cells sorted from blood. Subset denoted: CD45RA+ positively selected. These receptors were taken from a man aged 18 to 30 in good health.

The rearrangement links TRBV7-2 to TRBJ2-6; 8 bases map to TRBD1. This CDR3 is 19 amino acids long. V was clipped by 0 bases and J by 1 base; unmatched bases: 8. CDR1 is SGHTA and CDR2 is FQGNSA in the germline V gene. Here the CDR3 reads CASSLARTGRLSGANVLTF. CDR3 nucleotides: TGTGCCAGCAGCTTAGCCCGGACAGGGAGATTATCTGGGGCCAACGTCCTGACTTTC.

This chain links TRBV7-2 with TRBJ1-5; the D is unclear. Trimming took off 1 base at V and 0 bases at J, with 7 bases between the two ends. The germline V gene encodes CDR1 SGHTA and CDR2 FQGNSA. The CDR3 contains 15 residues. CDR3 sequence: CASSLESNSNQPQHF. DNA of the CDR3: TGTGCCAGCAGCTTAGAGAGTAATAGCAATCAGCCCCAGCATTTT.

Note on this clone: The same CDR3 arises from other DNA sequences in this sample as well. The rearrangement joins TRBV6-5 to TRBJ1-1, with D possibly TRBD1 on 6 matching bases. The germline CDR1 and CDR2 sequences are MNHEY and SVGAGI. Deletions cut 6 bases from V and 5 bases from J, with 10 bases between. The CDR3 is made up of 12 amino acids. Here the CDR3 DNA reads TGTGCCAGCAGAAACAGGGTTACTGAAGCTTTCTTT. This translates into CASRNRVTEAFF.

The V gene is TRBV18, the J gene TRBJ1-6; D is unresolved. This CDR3 has 14 residues. Germline CDR1 and CDR2: KGHSH and LQKENI. Trimming shortened V by 3 bases and J by 7 bases, and 10 bases separated the two germline ends. The CDR3 reads CASSPGIGNSPLHF. The CDR3 DNA follows: TGTGCCAGCTCACCCGGAATAGGGAATTCACCCCTCCACTTT.

The rearrangement links TRBV4-3 to TRBJ2-7; 9 bases are shared with TRBD1. CDR1 and CDR2 from the germline V gene are LGHNA and YSLEER. Trimming took 5 bases from V and 3 from J; bases not matched to a gene: 5. This CDR3 is 14 amino acids long. CDR3 bases: TGCGCCAGCAGCGTCAGGACAGGGGACTACGAGCAGTACTTC. Protein sequence: CASSVRTGDYEQYF.

V gene TRBV2 combines with J gene TRBJ2-5; 7 bases agree with TRBD1. The junction had 8 bases not matched to a gene; V was cut back by 6 bases and J by 1 base. Germline V gene sequence: CDR1 SNHLY, CDR2 FYNNEI. CDR3 length: 15 amino acids. CDR3 in DNA: TGTGCCAGCAGGGACAGGAGTTTAACCCAAGAGACCCAGTACTTC. Amino acids: CASRDRSLTQETQYF.

This clone is a singleton in its sample. V usage is TRBV2 and J usage is TRBJ2-5, with a tentative D call TRBD1 (5 bases). Trimming pared 6 bases from V and 5 bases from J, leaving 16 bases between. Germline lookup yields CDR1 SNHLY and CDR2 FYNNEI. The CDR3 contains 14 residues. The CDR3 nucleotides read TGTGCCAGCAGAGGCCAGGCCAAGGGGGAGACCCAGTACTTC. This translates into CASRGQAKGETQYF.

V usage is TRBV5-8 and J usage is TRBJ2-5; TRBD2 is a possible D gene (6 bases). Germline CDR1 and CDR2: SGHTS and YDEGEE. This CDR3 spans 15 amino acids. Trimming removed 0 bases at V and 5 bases at J, with 14 bases between. This CDR3 reads CASSLGRSRGETQYF. DNA of the CDR3: TGTGCCAGCAGCTTGGGAAGGAGCCGGGGGGAGACCCAGTACTTC.

A note on this clone: The same CDR3 also results from other DNA sequences found in this sample. The rearrangement links TRBV7-9 to TRBJ2-3; 9 bases line up with TRBD2. This CDR3 spans 16 amino acids. J was trimmed by 0 bases and V by 5 bases; bases with no gene match: 6. CDR1 and CDR2 (germline): SEHNR, FQNEAQ (reference sequence). CDR3: CASSPPGLASTDTQYF. CDR3 sequence (DNA): TGTGCCAGCAGCCCACCGGGACTAGCTAGCACAGATACGCAGTATTTT.

V usage is TRBV7-6 and J usage is TRBJ2-5; D gene ambiguous. Per germline, CDR1 SGHVS and CDR2 FNYEAQ. This CDR3 is 14 amino acids long. V lost 3 bases to trimming and J lost 2 bases, with 10 bases between them. DNA of the CDR3: TGTGCCAGCAGCTTGAACACTCTACAAGAGACCCAGTACTTC. Translated, it gives CASSLNTLQETQYF.

The rearrangement links TRBV6-5 to TRBJ1-2; D is perhaps TRBD1 (6 bases). The V gene's germline CDR1 is MNHEY and CDR2 SVGAGI. Trimming cost V 0 bases and J 7 bases, with 15 bases left between them. This CDR3 region has 15 residues. This CDR3 reads CASSYSMTGLVGYTF. The CDR3 DNA reads TGTGCCAGCAGTTACTCGATGACAGGTCTAGTTGGCTACACCTTC.

This clone was counted a few times. Other nucleotide sequences from this sample produce the same CDR3. The chain carries TRBV5-1 and TRBJ2-5, with D perhaps being TRBD1 or TRBD2 (5 bases each). Germline assignment: CDR1 SGHRS and CDR2 YFSETQ. The length of the CDR3 is 13 residues. V was shortened by 0 bases and J by 4 bases, with 7 bases between the two germline ends. CDR3 in DNA: TGCGCCAGCAGCTTGGCTGGGGGAGAGACCCAGTACTTC. Translating it yields CASSLAGGETQYF.

The CDR3 DNA is TGTGGCCCAAATTGGGGCTATGGCTACACCTTC. Protein: CGPNWGYGYTF. The chain carries TRBV6-5 and TRBJ1-2; D is unresolved. CDR3 length equals 11 residues. Looked up from germline, CDR1 is MNHEY and CDR2 is SVGAGI.

In this sample, this clone turned up once. The V gene is TRBV30, the J gene TRBJ2-5; D possibly corresponds to TRBD1 (5 bases). CDR3 length equals 13 residues. Per the germline V gene, CDR1 is GTSNPN and CDR2 is SVGIG (reference sequence). V gave up 2 bases and J gave up 5 bases, with 12 bases separating them. The CDR3 reads CAWSLQGLETQYF. DNA for the CDR3: TGTGCCTGGAGTCTCCAGGGCCTGGAGACCCAGTACTTC.